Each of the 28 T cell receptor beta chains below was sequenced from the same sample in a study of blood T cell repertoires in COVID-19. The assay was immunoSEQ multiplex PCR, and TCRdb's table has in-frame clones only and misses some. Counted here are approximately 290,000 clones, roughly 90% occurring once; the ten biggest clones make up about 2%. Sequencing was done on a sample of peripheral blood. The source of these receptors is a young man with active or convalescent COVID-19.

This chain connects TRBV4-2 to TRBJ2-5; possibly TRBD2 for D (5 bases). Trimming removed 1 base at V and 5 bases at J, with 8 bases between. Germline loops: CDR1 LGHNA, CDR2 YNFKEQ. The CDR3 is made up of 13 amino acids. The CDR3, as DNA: TGTGCCAGCAGCCAAGTCGGGGAGGAGACCCAGTACTTC. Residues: CASSQVGEETQYF.

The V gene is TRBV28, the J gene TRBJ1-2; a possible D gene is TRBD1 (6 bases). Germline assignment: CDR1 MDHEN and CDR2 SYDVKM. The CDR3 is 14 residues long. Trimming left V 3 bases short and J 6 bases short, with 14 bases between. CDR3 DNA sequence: TGTGCCAGCAGTTTCGGACAGATCTGGGATGGCTACACCTTC. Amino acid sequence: CASSFGQIWDGYTF.

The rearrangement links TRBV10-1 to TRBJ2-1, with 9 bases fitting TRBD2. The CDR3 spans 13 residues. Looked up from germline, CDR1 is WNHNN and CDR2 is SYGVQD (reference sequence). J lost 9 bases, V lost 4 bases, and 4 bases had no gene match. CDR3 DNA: TGCGCCAGCAGTGCCCAGCGGGAGGCTGAGCAGTTCTTC. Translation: CASSAQREAEQFF.

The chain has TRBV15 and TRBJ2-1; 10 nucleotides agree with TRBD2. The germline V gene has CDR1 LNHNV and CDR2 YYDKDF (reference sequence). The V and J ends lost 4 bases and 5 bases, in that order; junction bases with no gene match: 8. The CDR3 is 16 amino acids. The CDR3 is CATSKSSGTSDNEQFF. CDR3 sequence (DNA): TGTGCCACCAGCAAGTCTTCCGGGACTAGCGACAATGAGCAGTTCTTC.

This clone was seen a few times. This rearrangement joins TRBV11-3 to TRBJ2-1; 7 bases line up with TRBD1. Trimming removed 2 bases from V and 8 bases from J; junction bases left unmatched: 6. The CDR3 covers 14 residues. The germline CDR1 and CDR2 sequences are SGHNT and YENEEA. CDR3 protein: CASSLRGPDHEQFF. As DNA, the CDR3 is TGTGCCAGCAGCTTAAGGGGGCCGGACCATGAGCAGTTCTTC.

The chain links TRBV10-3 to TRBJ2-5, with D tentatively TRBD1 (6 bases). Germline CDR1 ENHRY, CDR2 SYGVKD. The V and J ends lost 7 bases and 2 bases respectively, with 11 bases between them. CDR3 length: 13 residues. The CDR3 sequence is CAIKRDIQETQYF. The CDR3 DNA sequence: TGTGCCATCAAGAGGGACATTCAAGAGACCCAGTACTTC.

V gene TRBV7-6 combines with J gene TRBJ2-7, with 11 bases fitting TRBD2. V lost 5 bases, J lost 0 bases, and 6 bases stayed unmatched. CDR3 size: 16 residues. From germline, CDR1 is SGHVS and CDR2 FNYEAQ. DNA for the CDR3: TGTGCCAGCAGCCCTGCCACTAGCGGGAGCTCCTACGAGCAGTACTTC. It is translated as CASSPATSGSSYEQYF.

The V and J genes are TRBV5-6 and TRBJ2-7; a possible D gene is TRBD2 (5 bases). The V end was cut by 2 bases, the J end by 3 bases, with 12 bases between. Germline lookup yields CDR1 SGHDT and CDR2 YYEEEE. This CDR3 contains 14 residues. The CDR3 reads CASSFAGSGYEQYF. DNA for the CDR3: TGTGCCAGCAGCTTCGCGGGCAGTGGCTACGAGCAGTACTTC.

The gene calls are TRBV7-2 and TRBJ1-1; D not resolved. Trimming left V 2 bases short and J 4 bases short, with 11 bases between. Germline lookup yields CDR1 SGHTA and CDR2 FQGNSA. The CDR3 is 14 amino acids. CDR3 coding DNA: TGTGCCAGCAGCTTACGTCGAATCGGCACTGAAGCTTTCTTT. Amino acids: CASSLRRIGTEAFF.

The CDR3 sequence is CASSDRGYAAEAFF. The CDR3 region has the DNA TGTGCCAGCAGTGACCGGGGTTATGCGGCTGAAGCTTTCTTT. V and J are TRBV2 and TRBJ1-1, with D unclear. Germline CDR1 SNHLY, CDR2 FYNNEI. Deletions cut 3 bases from V and 6 bases from J, with 14 bases between. The CDR3 has 14 residues. The variable domain in full, completed from reference TRBV2 and TRBJ1-1, reads EPEVTQTPSHQVTQMGQEVILRCVPISNHLYFYWYRQILGQKVEFLVSFYNNEISEKSEIFDDQFSVERPDGSNFTLKIRSTKLEDSAMYFCASSDRGYAAEAFFGQGTRLTVV.

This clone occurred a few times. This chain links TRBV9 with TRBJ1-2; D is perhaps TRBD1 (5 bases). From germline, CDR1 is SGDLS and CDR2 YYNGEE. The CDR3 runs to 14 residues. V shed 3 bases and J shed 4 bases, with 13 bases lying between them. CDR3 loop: CASSAPGWSYGYTF. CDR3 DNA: TGTGCCAGCAGCGCCCCAGGGTGGTCCTATGGCTACACCTTC.

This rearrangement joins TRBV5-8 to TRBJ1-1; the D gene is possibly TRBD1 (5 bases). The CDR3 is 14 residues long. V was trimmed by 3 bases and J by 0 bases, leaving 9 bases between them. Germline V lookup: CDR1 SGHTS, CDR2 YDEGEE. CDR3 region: CASSSRDMNTEAFF. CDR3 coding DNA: TGTGCCAGCAGCTCCAGGGATATGAACACTGAAGCTTTCTTT.

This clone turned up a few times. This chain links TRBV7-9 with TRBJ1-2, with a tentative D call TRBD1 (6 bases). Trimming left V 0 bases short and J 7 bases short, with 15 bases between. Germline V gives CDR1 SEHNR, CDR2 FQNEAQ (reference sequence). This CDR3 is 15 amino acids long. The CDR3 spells CASSLALRGSGGYTF. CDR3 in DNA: TGTGCCAGCAGCTTAGCGCTCAGGGGTAGTGGTGGCTACACCTTC.

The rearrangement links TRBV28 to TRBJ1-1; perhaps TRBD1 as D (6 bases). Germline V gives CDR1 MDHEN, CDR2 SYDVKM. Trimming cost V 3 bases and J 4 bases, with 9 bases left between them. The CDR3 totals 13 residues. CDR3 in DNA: TGTGCCAGCAGTTTCGCAGGGGCCACTGAAGCTTTCTTT. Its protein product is CASSFAGATEAFF.

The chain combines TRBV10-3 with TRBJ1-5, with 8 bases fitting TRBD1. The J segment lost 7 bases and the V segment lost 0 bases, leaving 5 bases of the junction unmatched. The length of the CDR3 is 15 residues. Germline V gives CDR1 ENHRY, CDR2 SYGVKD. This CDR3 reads CAISESGQGRQPQHF. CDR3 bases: TGTGCCATCAGTGAGTCAGGACAGGGTCGGCAGCCCCAGCATTTT.

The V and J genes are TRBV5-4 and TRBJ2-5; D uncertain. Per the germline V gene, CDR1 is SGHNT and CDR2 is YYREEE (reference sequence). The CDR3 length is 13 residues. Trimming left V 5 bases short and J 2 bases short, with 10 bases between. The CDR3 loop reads CASRRIDQETQYF. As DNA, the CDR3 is TGTGCCAGCAGGCGAATAGATCAAGAGACCCAGTACTTC.

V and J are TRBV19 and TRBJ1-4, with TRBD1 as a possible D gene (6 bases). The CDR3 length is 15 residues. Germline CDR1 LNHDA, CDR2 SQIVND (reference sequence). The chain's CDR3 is CASTRGAGGYEKLFF. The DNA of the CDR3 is TGTGCTTCGACACGGGGGGCAGGAGGGTATGAAAAACTGTTTTTT.

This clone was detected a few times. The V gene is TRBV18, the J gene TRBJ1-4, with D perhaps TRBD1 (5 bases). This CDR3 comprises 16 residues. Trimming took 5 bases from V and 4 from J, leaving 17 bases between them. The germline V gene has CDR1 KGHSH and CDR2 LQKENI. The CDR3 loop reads CASSTNGQFLNEKLFF. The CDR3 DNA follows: TGTGCCAGCTCAACCAACGGACAATTTCTTAATGAAAAACTGTTTTTT.

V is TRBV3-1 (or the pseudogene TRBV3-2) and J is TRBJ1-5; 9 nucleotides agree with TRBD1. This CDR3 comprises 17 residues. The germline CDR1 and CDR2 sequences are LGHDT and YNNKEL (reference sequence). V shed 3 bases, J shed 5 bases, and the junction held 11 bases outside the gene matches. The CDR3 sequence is CASSHRPGQGQDQPQHF. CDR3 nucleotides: TGTGCCAGCAGCCACCGACCGGGACAGGGTCAGGATCAGCCCCAGCATTTT.

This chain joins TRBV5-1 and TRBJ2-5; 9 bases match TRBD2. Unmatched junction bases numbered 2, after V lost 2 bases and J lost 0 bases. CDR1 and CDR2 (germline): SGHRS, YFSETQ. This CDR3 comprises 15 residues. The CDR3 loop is CASSLQRGDQETQYF. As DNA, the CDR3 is TGCGCCAGCAGCTTACAGCGGGGGGACCAAGAGACCCAGTACTTC.

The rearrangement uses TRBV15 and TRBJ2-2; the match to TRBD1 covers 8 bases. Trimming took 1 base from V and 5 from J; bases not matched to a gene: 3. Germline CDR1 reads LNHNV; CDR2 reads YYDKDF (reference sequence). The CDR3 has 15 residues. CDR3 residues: CATSRARTGTGELFF. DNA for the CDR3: TGTGCCACCAGCAGAGCACGGACAGGGACCGGGGAGCTGTTTTTT.

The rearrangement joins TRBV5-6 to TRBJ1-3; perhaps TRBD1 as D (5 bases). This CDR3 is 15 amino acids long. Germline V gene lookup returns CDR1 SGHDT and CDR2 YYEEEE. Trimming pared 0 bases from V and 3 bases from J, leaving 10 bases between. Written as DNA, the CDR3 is TGTGCCAGCAGCTTGGGACAGTACATTGGAAACACCATATATTTT. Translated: CASSLGQYIGNTIYF.

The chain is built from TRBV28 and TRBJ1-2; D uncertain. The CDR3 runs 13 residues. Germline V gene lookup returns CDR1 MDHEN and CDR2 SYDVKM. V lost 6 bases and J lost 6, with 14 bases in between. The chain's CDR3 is CASRNGRIDGYTF. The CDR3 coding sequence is TGTGCCAGCAGAAACGGGAGGATTGATGGCTACACCTTC.

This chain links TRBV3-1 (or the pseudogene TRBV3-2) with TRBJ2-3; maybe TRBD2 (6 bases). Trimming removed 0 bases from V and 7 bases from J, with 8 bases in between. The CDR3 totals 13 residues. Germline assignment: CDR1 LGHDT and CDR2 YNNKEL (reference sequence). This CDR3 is CASSQDGRYTQYF. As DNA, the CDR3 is TGTGCCAGCAGCCAAGACGGGAGATATACGCAGTATTTT.

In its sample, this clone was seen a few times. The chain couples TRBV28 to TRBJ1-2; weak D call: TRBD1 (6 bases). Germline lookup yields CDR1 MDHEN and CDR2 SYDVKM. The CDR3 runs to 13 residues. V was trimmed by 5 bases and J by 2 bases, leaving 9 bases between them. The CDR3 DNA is TGTGCCAGCAGTCGGACAGTGAACTATGGCTACACCTTC. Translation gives CASSRTVNYGYTF.

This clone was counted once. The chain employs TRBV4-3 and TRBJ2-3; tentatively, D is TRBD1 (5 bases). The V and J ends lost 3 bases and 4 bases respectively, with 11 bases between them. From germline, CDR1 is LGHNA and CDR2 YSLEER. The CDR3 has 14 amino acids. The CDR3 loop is CASSQDTLPDTQYF. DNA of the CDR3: TGCGCCAGCAGCCAGGACACGCTGCCAGATACGCAGTATTTT.

The CDR3 coding sequence is TGTGCCACCAGGTCTAGACTAGCGGACACAGATACGCAGTATTTT. Its protein product is CATRSRLADTDTQYF. The V gene is TRBV24-1, the J gene TRBJ2-3, with 9 bases aligning to TRBD2. The V gene's germline CDR1 is KGHDR and CDR2 SFDVKD. The trim removed 7 bases at V and 2 bases at J, leaving 6 bases unmatched. The CDR3 is 15 amino acids.

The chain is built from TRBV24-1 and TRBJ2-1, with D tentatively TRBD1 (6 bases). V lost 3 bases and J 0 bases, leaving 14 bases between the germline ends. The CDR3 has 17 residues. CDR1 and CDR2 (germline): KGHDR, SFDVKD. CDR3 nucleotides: TGTGCCACCAGTGATGGAACAGGGTATCCCTCCTACAATGAGCAGTTCTTC. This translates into CATSDGTGYPSYNEQFF.